The entry below describes one T cell receptor (beta chain). This sample was taken from a study of control samples from healthy donors and cancer patients. The assay was immunoSEQ multiplex PCR, and TCRdb's table has in-frame clones only and misses some. This repertoire shows 140,000 or so clones, about nine tenths found once; its top ten account for roughly 3.2%. CDR1 is SQVTM, CDR2 ANQGSEA, per germline. V shed 3 bases and J 4 bases; nucleotides not matched to a gene: 5. CDR3 length equals 14 residues. The source is a man younger than 40 in good health. The V gene is TRBV29-1, the J gene TRBJ2-7, with 11 bases matching TRBD2. Sequenced sample: blood. CDR3 DNA: TGCAGCGTTGAGGGTAGCGGGGGGGCATACGAGCAGTACTTC. It translates to CSVEGSGGAYEQYF.